A single T cell receptor (beta chain) is shown here with its context. No antigen is known for it. The sample is drawn from a study of siplizumab effects on memory and regulatory T cells. Study results and limitations: Naive versus memory phenotype went unassigned for roughly 75-97% of proliferating CD4+ or CD8+ clones. Controls had about 29% Treg-derived mappable alloreactive CD4+ clones on average, versus roughly 70% with siplizumab. No functional test confirmed suppression by proliferating siplizumab-culture Tregs.

Sequencing used immunoSEQ multiplex PCR; TCRdb keeps in-frame clones, though not all of them. The sample holds some 100,000 clones, 80% to 95% seen once. Germline CDR1 and CDR2: MNHEY and SMNVEV (reference sequence). The CDR3 length is 15 residues. V lost 2 bases to trimming and J lost 4 bases; unmatched junction nucleotides: 5. The source is a human donor in good health. The sequencing input was non-Treg CD4+ T cells sorted from blood. V usage is TRBV27 and J usage is TRBJ2-7; 10 nucleotides line up with TRBD2. CDR3 coding DNA: TGTGCCAGCAGTTTAGGTGCTAGCGGGAGTTACGAGCAGTACTTC. Translated: CASSLGASGSYEQYF.